Each of the 19 T cell receptor beta chains below was sequenced from the same sample in a study of T cells in Graves' hyperthyroidism and ophthalmopathy. It was RNA transcripts that yielded the amplified TCR beta CDR3 regions. A first-round RT-PCR of the TCR CDR3 used the HTBI primer set. A single record per CDR3 protein comes from TCRdb applying MiXCR to the multiplex PCR reads. The sample carries hundreds of thousands of distinct CDR3 sequences, 14% recorded once. Sequenced: blood. These receptors were taken from a woman between 18 and 29 years old with Graves' hyperthyroidism.

This clonotype has only a few counts. This chain links TRBV20-1 with TRBJ2-7, with a possible D match to TRBD1 (5 bases). Germline V CDR1 and CDR2: DFQATT, SNEGSKA (reference sequence). This CDR3 has 13 amino acids. V shed 3 bases and J shed 2 bases, with 11 bases lying between them. The CDR3 protein is CSASSTDTYEQYF. As DNA, the CDR3 is TGCAGTGCTAGTTCGACAGATACCTACGAGCAGTACTTC.

The chain is built from TRBV4-3 and TRBJ2-3; D may be TRBD2 (6 bases). This CDR3 comprises 20 residues. Germline values: CDR1 LGHNA, CDR2 YSLEER. The V end lost 3 bases, the J end lost 5 bases, and 30 bases lay between the germline ends. CDR3 coding DNA: TGCGCCAGCAGCCAGGGCTTCGTCAAAGGGACTCTAAGAGAGGGAGATACGCAGTATTTT. It yields the protein CASSQGFVKGTLREGDTQYF.

The V call is TRBV7-9, the J call TRBJ1-6; tentatively, D is TRBD1 (6 bases). This CDR3 spans 13 amino acids. The germline CDR1 and CDR2 sequences are SEHNR and FQNEAQ (reference sequence). Trimming cost V 5 bases and J 9 bases, with 11 bases left between them. As DNA, the CDR3 is TGTGCCAGCAGCCCCGAAGGGGGTTCACCCCTCCACTTT. Translated: CASSPEGGSPLHF.

V gene TRBV12-3 or TRBV12-4 combines with J gene TRBJ2-1; D remains unclear. There are 14 residues in the CDR3. V lost 4 bases, J lost 7 bases, and 14 bases lay in between. The CDR3 bases are TGTGCCAGCAGTTCGACCCCATCCCGGAATGAGCAGTTCTTC. It translates to CASSSTPSRNEQFF.

This clonotype appeared a few times. The chain carries TRBV3-1 and TRBJ2-2; the D gene is possibly TRBD1 (6 bases). CDR3 length equals 13 residues. Trimming took 2 bases from V and 6 from J, leaving 7 bases between them. Germline V lookup: CDR1 LGHDT, CDR2 YNNKEL (reference sequence). The CDR3 sequence: CASSQTGPGELFF. In DNA form, the CDR3 reads TGTGCCAGCAGCCAAACAGGGCCCGGGGAGCTGTTTTTT.

The chain links TRBV30 to TRBJ2-1; 10 bases line up with TRBD2. Germline CDR1 GTSNPN, CDR2 SVGIG (reference sequence). The CDR3 runs 14 residues. CDR3 in amino acids: CRGGLAGAWNEQFF. DNA for the CDR3: TGTCGAGGAGGGCTAGCGGGGGCCTGGAATGAGCAGTTCTTC.

The chain combines TRBV30 with TRBJ2-7; 8 bases agree with TRBD2. Trimming at V came to 4 bases and at J to 0 bases, leaving 2 bases not matched to a gene. Germline V gene sequence: CDR1 GTSNPN, CDR2 SVGIG (reference sequence). This CDR3 spans 13 amino acids. The CDR3 is CAWTGGSSYEQYF. CDR3 bases: TGTGCCTGGACGGGGGGGAGCTCCTACGAGCAGTACTTC.

This clonotype was picked up many times. One junction end disagrees with the germline gene, perhaps due to a read error. The chain is built from TRBV11-2 and TRBJ2-4, with D possibly matching TRBD2 (5 bases). CDR3 length: 13 amino acids. The germline V gene encodes CDR1 SGHAT and CDR2 FQNNGV. DNA for the CDR3: TGTGCCGGCAGCTTTGGACGGGGAAACATTCAGTACTTC. This codes for CAGSFGRGNIQYF.

This clonotype turned up a few times. This chain joins TRBV14 and TRBJ2-5, with a weak D call TRBD1 (5 bases). Looked up from germline, CDR1 is SGHDN and CDR2 is FVKESK. The CDR3 has 15 amino acids. V was shortened by 3 bases and J by 4 bases, with 15 bases between the two germline ends. DNA for the CDR3: TGTGCCAGCAGCCACGGACAAGGGTTTGGAGAGACCCAGTACTTC. Its protein is CASSHGQGFGETQYF.

This clonotype was picked up many times. The V call is TRBV6-6, the J call TRBJ2-3; 12 nucleotides align to TRBD1. Per the germline V gene, CDR1 is MNHNY and CDR2 is SVGAGI (reference sequence). V shed 2 bases and J 0 bases; nucleotides not matched to a gene: 6. This CDR3 spans 18 amino acids. CDR3 bases: TGTGCCAGCAGTTACGGGACAGGGGGCGGACCTAGCACAGATACGCAGTATTTT. This gives the protein CASSYGTGGGPSTDTQYF.

This clonotype was detected only a few times. CDR3 sequence: CSARIVRGEAFF. CDR3 DNA: TGCAGTGCTAGAATTGTCCGGGGTGAAGCTTTCTTT. The V gene is TRBV20-1, the J gene TRBJ1-1; unclear D gene. Per germline, CDR1 DFQATT and CDR2 SNEGSKA (reference sequence). The CDR3 runs 12 residues. Trimming took off 2 bases at V and 7 bases at J, with 11 bases between the two ends.

There are many counts of this clonotype. The V and J genes are TRBV20-1 and TRBJ2-7; D could derive from TRBD1 or TRBD2 (5 bases each). V lost 3 bases and J lost 0, with 9 bases in between. The CDR3 is 13 residues long. CDR1 is DFQATT, CDR2 SNEGSKA, per germline (reference sequence). CDR3 nucleotides: TGCAGTGCTAGTTCAGGGAGCTCCTACGAGCAGTACTTC. As protein: CSASSGSSYEQYF.

Many counts were recorded for this clonotype. The chain recombines TRBV18 with TRBJ2-7; 10 bases are a match to TRBD1. This CDR3 has 16 amino acids. Trimming cost V 6 bases and J 2 bases; bases outside gene matches: 10. Germline CDR1 and CDR2: KGHSH and LQKENI. The CDR3 spells CASSSSAGTGAYEQYF. For the CDR3, the DNA is TGTGCCAGCTCTTCCTCGGCCGGGACAGGGGCCTACGAGCAGTACTTC. Full variable domain (remainder filled in from reference TRBV18 and TRBJ2-7): NAGVMQNPRHLVRRRGQEARLRCSPMKGHSHVYWYRQLPEEGLKFMVYLQKENIIDESGMPKERFSAEFPKEGPSILRIQQVVRGDSAAYFCASSSSAGTGAYEQYFGPGTRLTVT.

This clonotype was seen many times. The V and J genes are TRBV11-2 and TRBJ1-1, with D maybe TRBD1 (5 bases). CDR3 size: 16 residues. Trimming removed 3 bases from V and 3 bases from J, with 17 bases in between. Looked up from germline, CDR1 is SGHAT and CDR2 is FQNNGV. The CDR3 DNA reads TGTGCCAGCAGCTTTGCTGTACGGGGCGGCGACACTGAAGCTTTCTTT. Amino acid sequence: CASSFAVRGGDTEAFF.

The J gene is TRBJ1-5, the V gene TRBV7-2; possibly TRBD1 for D (6 bases). Germline-derived CDR1 and CDR2 are SGHTA and FQGNSA. The V end was cut by 5 bases, the J end by 7 bases, with 9 bases between. The CDR3 has 12 amino acids. The CDR3, as DNA: TGTGCCAGCAGCCAACAGGGCCAGCCCCAGCATTTT. Its protein is CASSQQGQPQHF.

This clonotype has at least ten counts. CDR3 protein: CAWSVGMSDQPQHF. In nucleotides, the CDR3 is TGTGCCTGGAGTGTTGGTATGAGTGATCAGCCCCAGCATTTT. The chain recombines TRBV30 with TRBJ1-5; D gene ambiguous. The CDR3 spans 14 residues. Germline V gene lookup returns CDR1 GTSNPN and CDR2 SVGIG (reference sequence). Trimming cost V 0 bases and J 5 bases, with 11 bases left between them.

The chain links TRBV11-2 to TRBJ2-1, with TRBD2 identical over 7 bases. The CDR3 runs 16 residues. The germline CDR1 and CDR2 sequences are SGHAT and FQNNGV. V trimming: 3 bases; J trimming: 0 bases; junction bases outside the gene matches: 5. Written as DNA, the CDR3 is TGTGCCAGCAGCTTTGACGGGAGGAGCTCCTACAATGAGCAGTTCTTC. Translating it yields CASSFDGRSSYNEQFF.

This clonotype was recorded many times. J is TRBJ2-2 and V is TRBV7-2; no clear D. Between the trimmed V and J ends, which lost 1 base and 1 base, there was a span of 7 bases. The CDR3 extends over 15 amino acids. Germline V lookup: CDR1 SGHTA, CDR2 FQGNSA. The CDR3 reads CASSLVRGNTGELFF. CDR3 DNA: TGTGCCAGCAGCTTAGTGCGCGGGAACACCGGGGAGCTGTTTTTT. The full variable domain, rest sourced from reference TRBV7-2 and TRBJ2-2, is GAGVSQSPSNKVTEKGKDVELRCDPISGHTALYWYRQSLGQGLEFLIYFQGNSAPDKSGLPSDRFSAERTGGSVSTLTIQRTQQEDSAVYLCASSLVRGNTGELFFGEGSRLTVL.

In this sample, this clonotype turned up a few times. The rearrangement uses TRBV19 and TRBJ2-7, with 8 bases that match TRBD2. This CDR3 has 16 amino acids. Germline CDR1 is LNHDA and CDR2 is SQIVND (reference sequence). The V gene end was trimmed by 6 bases and the J gene end by 4 bases; junction bases not matched to a gene: 14. CDR3 protein: CASSDISTSDRYEQYF. The CDR3 coding sequence is TGTGCCAGTAGCGACATATCGACTAGCGATAGGTACGAGCAGTACTTC.